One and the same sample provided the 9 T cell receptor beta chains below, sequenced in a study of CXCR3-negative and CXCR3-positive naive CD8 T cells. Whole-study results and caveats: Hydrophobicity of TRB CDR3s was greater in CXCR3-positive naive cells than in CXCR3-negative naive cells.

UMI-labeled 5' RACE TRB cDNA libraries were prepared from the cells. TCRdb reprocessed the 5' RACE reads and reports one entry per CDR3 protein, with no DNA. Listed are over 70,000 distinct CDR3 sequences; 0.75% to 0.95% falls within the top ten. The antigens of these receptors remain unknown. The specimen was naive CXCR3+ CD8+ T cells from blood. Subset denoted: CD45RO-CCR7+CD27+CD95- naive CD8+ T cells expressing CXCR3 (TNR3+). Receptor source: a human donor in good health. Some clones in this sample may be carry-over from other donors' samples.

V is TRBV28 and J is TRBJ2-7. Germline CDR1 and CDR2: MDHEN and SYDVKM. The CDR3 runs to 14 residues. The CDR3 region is CASSFWQAGAEQYF.

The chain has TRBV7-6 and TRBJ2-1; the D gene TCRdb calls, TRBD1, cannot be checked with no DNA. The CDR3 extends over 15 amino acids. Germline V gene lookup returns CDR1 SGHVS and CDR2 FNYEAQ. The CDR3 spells CASSRDREISNEQFF.

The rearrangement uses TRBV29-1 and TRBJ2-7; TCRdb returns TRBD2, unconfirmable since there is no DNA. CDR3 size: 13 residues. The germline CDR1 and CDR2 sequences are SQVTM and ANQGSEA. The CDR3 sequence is CSVVAGSSYEQYF.

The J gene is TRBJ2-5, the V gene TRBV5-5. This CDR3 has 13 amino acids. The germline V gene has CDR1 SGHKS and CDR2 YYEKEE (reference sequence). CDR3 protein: CASSSDLQETQYF.

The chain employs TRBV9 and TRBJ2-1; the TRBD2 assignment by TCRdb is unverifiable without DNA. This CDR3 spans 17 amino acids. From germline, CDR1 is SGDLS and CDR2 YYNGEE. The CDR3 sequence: CASSSSGEGGSYNEQFF.

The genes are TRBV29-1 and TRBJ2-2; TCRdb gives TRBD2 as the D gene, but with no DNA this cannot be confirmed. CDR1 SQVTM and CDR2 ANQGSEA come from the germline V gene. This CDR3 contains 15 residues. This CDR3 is CSVVGLAGVPGELFF.

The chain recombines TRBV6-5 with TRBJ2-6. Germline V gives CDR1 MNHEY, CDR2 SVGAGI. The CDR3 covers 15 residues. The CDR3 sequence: CASSRQNSGANVLTF.

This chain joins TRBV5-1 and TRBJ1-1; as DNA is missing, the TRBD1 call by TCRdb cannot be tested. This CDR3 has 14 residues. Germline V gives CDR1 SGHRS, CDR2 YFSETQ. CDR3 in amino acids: CASSLSGGNTEAFF. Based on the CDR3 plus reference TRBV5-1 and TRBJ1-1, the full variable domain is KAGVTQTPRYLIKTRGQQVTLSCSPISGHRSVSWYQQTPGQGLQFLFEYFSETQRNKGNFPGRFSGRQFSNSRSEMNVSTLELGDSALYLCASSLSGGNTEAFFGQGTRLTVV.

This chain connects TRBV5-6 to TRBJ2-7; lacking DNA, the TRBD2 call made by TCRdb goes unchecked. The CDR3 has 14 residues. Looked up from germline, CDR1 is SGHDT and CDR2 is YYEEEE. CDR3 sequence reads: CASSTLAVSYEQYF.